The present TCR beta chain was sequenced within a study of blood T cell repertoires in COVID-19 (dated by TCRdb to between 2020 and 2021). For the wider study: The collaborator samples originated in the United States, Italy and Spain and spanned the acute and convalescent phases of COVID-19. The samples were drawn from the first 160 participants of the ongoing ImmuneRACE study and from roughly 1,300 subjects provided by 6 global collaborators. Where HLA class I and class II types were available, the types were taken from metadata supplied by the sample provider, not from assay-based typing. The prospective study material was composed of cDNA or gDNA derived from T cells, B-cell-depleted T cells, or PBMCs. The repertoires were released in a freely available public database intended as a resource for research on the immune response to SARS-CoV-2. The dataset comprised deeply sampled blood TCRbeta repertoires from subjects exposed to, actively infected with, or recovered from COVID-19. Nearly every sample came with metadata listing a de-identified subject ID, COVID-19 status, age in years and sex.

The immunoSEQ Assay, a bias-controlled multiplex PCR, was used to amplify TCRbeta CDR3 regions from genomic DNA. The authors' analysis ran thus. The number of nucleated cells in each sample was estimated from the amplification of reference gene primers within the assay. To quantify the absolute abundance of each unique TCRbeta CDR3 rearrangement, sequence reads were collapsed and filtered. For each sample, productive Simpson clonality was calculated as the square root of Simpson's diversity index over productive rearrangements. Not all clones reach the TCRdb copy of this immuneACCESS table, which keeps in-frame sequences only. Checked studies attribute under half of the gap to unresolved V genes and leave the rest unexplained. V, J and clone size are taken as reported in that table, and D and trimming were inferred from the DNA itself. The sample data list 95,000 to 150,000 clones, and about 91% of these were observed just once. Jointly, the top ten make up 0.7% to 0.9% of the sample.

This clone occurred once. The antigen this receptor binds is unknown. No base qualities exist here, and no much larger clone lies one base off it. The collaborating institutions used their own protocols to collect whole blood in K2EDTA tubes. For TCRbeta analysis, collaborator samples were shipped as frozen whole blood, as isolated PBMCs, or as DNA extracted from either sample type. General study outcomes and caveats: The quantity of clinical and demographic metadata differed by source and by participant and was supplied without curation.

The CDR3, from cysteine to phenylalanine, totals 12 residues. CDR3 DNA is the only sequence kept; it has 36 bases, read in frame from the first base. The germline V gene gives CDR1 as MDHEN and CDR2 as SYDVKM. The junction shows trimming of 4 bases on V and 2 bases on J, plus 5 bases between the germline ends. The clonotype comes from a woman aged 45-65 years with active or convalescent COVID-19. Here the chain combines TRBV28 and TRBJ1-2; tentative D gene TRBD1, with 5 bases matching. The source material was peripheral blood. The CDR3 protein is CASSYRNYGYTF. DNA sequence: TGTGCCAGCAGTTACAGGAACTATGGCTACACCTTC.